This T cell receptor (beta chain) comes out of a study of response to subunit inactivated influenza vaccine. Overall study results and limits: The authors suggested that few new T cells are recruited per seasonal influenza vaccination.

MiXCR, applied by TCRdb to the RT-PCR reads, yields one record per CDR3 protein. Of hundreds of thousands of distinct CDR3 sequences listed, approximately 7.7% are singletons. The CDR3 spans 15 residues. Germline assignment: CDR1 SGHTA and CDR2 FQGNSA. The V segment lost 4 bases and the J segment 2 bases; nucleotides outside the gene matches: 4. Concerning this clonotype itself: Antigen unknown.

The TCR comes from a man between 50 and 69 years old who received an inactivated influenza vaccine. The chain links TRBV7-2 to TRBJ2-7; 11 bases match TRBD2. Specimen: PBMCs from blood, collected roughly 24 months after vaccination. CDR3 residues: CASSYVAGGPYEQYF. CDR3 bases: TGTGCCAGCAGCTACGTAGCGGGGGGGCCCTACGAGCAGTACTTC.